These T cell receptor beta chains were read from a single sample in a study of blood T cell repertoires in COVID-19. Here immunoSEQ multiplex PCR was the method, and the copy in TCRdb shows in-frame clones only, minus some. The data hold under 200,000 clones, with about 80% observed a single time. Source material: peripheral blood. These receptors were collected from a man aged 60 to 75 with acute or convalescent COVID-19. Both conserved end residues are part of each CDR3. The D gene is left open where the match is weak. Rows may omit the clone size; those that give it use once, few, many or a size class.

V gene	clone size	J gene	D gene	CDR3 protein	CDR3 DNA
TRBV6-5	NA	TRBJ1-3	NA	CASSYRGSGNTIYF	TGTGCCAGCAGTTACCGGGGGAGTGGAAACACCATATATTTT
TRBV4-3	NA	TRBJ2-5	NA	CASSQDTYKETQYF	TGCGCCAGCAGCCAAGATACCTATAAAGAGACCCAGTACTTC
TRBV5-6	NA	TRBJ2-7	TRBD2	CASSPAGGPYEQYF	TGTGCCAGCAGCCCAGCGGGAGGGCCGTACGAGCAGTACTTC
TRBV24-1	NA	TRBJ2-2	TRBD2	CATKGPLGLADNTGELFF	TGTGCCACCAAGGGCCCACTGGGACTAGCGGATAACACCGGGGAGCTGTTTTTT
TRBV28	NA	TRBJ1-2	NA	CASSTGTSYGYTF	TGTGCCAGCAGTACGGGGACAAGCTATGGCTACACCTTC
TRBV6-5	NA	TRBJ1-1	TRBD1	CASSLQGRNTEAFF	TGTGCCAGCAGTTTACAGGGGAGGAACACTGAAGCTTTCTTT
TRBV7-2	NA	TRBJ2-1	NA	CASSLSQGKGEQFF	TGTGCCAGCAGCTTATCCCAGGGGAAGGGTGAGCAGTTCTTC
TRBV19	NA	TRBJ1-5	TRBD1	CASRQGYQPQHF	TGTGCCAGTAGACAGGGGTATCAGCCCCAGCATTTT
TRBV6-2/TRBV6-3	NA	TRBJ1-5	TRBD1	CASSYGRGHQPQHF	TGTGCCAGCAGTTACGGCAGGGGGCATCAGCCCCAGCATTTT
TRBV6-2/TRBV6-3	NA	TRBJ2-5	NA	CASSYSTGPWETQYF	TGTGCCAGCAGTTACTCAACAGGGCCCTGGGAGACCCAGTACTTC
TRBV25-1	NA	TRBJ2-7	TRBD1	CASSGQESYEQYF	TGTGCCAGCTCAGGACAGGAATCCTACGAGCAGTACTTC
TRBV19	NA	TRBJ2-2	TRBD1	CASSSGQVNTGELFF	TGTGCCAGTAGTTCGGGACAGGTGAACACCGGGGAGCTGTTTTTT
TRBV15	NA	TRBJ1-5	NA	CATSRETRGGQPQHF	TGTGCCACCAGCAGAGAAACAAGGGGTGGACAGCCCCAGCATTTT
TRBV23-1	NA	TRBJ2-3	TRBD2	CASNRPGTSGGRTDTQYF	TGCGCCAGCAACCGTCCCGGGACTAGCGGGGGACGCACAGATACGCAGTATTTT
TRBV5-1	NA	TRBJ1-1	NA	CASSTDTNTEAFF	TGCGCCAGCAGCACCGACACGAACACTGAAGCTTTCTTT
TRBV5-4	few	TRBJ2-1	TRBD2	CASSRIAGGQVNNEQFF	TGTGCCAGCAGCCGTATAGCGGGAGGGCAGGTCAACAATGAGCAGTTCTTC
TRBV6-2/TRBV6-3	NA	TRBJ1-1	TRBD1	CASSYSGTGGSMNTEAFF	TGTGCCAGCAGTTACTCCGGGACAGGGGGATCCATGAACACTGAAGCTTTCTTT
TRBV6-1	NA	TRBJ2-7	TRBD2	CASSESRGLAGLRSYEQYF	TGTGCCAGCAGTGAGAGTAGGGGACTAGCGGGGCTAAGGAGCTACGAGCAGTACTTC
TRBV5-1	NA	TRBJ1-1	NA	CASSLRGGAETEAFF	TGCGCCAGCAGCTTGCGGGGGGGCGCCGAGACTGAAGCTTTCTTT
TRBV29-1	NA	TRBJ1-5	NA	CSVLLRGKQPQHF	TGCAGCGTGCTCCTCCGGGGTAAGCAGCCCCAGCATTTT
TRBV30	NA	TRBJ2-1	TRBD2	CAWLTSGRGEGYNEQFF	TGTGCCTGGCTGACTAGCGGGAGGGGCGAGGGCTACAATGAGCAGTTCTTC
TRBV7-2	few	TRBJ1-3	NA	CASGLGQLNTIYF	TGTGCCAGCGGTCTGGGGCAGTTAAACACCATATATTTT
TRBV7-9	NA	TRBJ2-7	NA	CASSPPPTGSSYEQYF	TGTGCCAGCAGCCCCCCCCCGACGGGTAGCTCCTACGAGCAGTACTTC